The 26 T cell receptor beta chains given below trace back to one sample, sequenced in a study of cytomegalovirus exposure and HLA in healthy donors. Primers for the PCR totalled 60 Vbeta and 13 Jbeta. The repertoire was sequenced with immunoSEQ multiplex PCR; TCRdb's copy has only in-frame clones and lacks some. Seen here are over 150,000 clones, 60% to 80% observed once, and the top ten hold less than 2%. Specimen: PBMCs. The receptors originated from a woman aged 18-29 years in good health and CMV-seronegative.

V usage is TRBV28 and J usage is TRBJ2-7; 11 positions agree with TRBD2. J was trimmed by 7 bases and V by 6 bases; bases with no gene match: 11. This CDR3 contains 15 residues. The V gene's germline CDR1 is MDHEN and CDR2 SYDVKM. The CDR3 DNA reads TGTGCCAGCAGAAGGCCCCGGCTAGCGGGAGGAGAGCAGTACTTC. Translating it yields CASRRPRLAGGEQYF.

The rearrangement uses TRBV2 and TRBJ2-7; 9 nucleotides match TRBD2. After removal of 5 bases from V and 3 bases from J, the junction contained 5 bases not matched to a gene. CDR3 length: 14 amino acids. Looked up from germline, CDR1 is SNHLY and CDR2 is FYNNEI. The CDR3 nucleotides read TGTGCCAGCAGTAAGGGACTAGCAGACTACGAGCAGTACTTC. Translation: CASSKGLADYEQYF.

The chain has TRBV5-4 and TRBJ1-2, with D hard to call. CDR1 is SGHNT, CDR2 YYREEE, per germline (reference sequence). Trimming stripped 1 base from V and 5 bases from J, with 12 bases between. The CDR3 length is 14 residues. This chain's CDR3 is CASSLWAGGYGYTF. The DNA of the CDR3 is TGTGCCAGCAGCTTGTGGGCGGGAGGATATGGCTACACCTTC.

This chain connects TRBV27 to TRBJ1-1; the match to TRBD1 covers 7 bases. The CDR3 has 14 residues. Germline V gene data show CDR1 as MNHEY and CDR2 as SMNVEV (reference sequence). With 6 bases clipped from V and 3 bases from J, the junction kept 7 bases outside the gene matches. This chain's CDR3 is CASSRQGGDTEAFF. CDR3 in DNA: TGTGCCAGCAGCAGACAGGGTGGGGACACTGAAGCTTTCTTT.

CDR3 coding DNA: TGTGCCAGCAGCCTACAGCCAGGGAATGAAAAACTGTTTTTT. This encodes CASSLQPGNEKLFF. The rearrangement uses TRBV14 and TRBJ1-4, with D maybe TRBD1 (5 bases). Between the trimmed V and J ends, which lost 4 bases and 5 bases, there was a span of 11 bases. CDR3 size: 14 residues. From germline, CDR1 is SGHDN and CDR2 FVKESK.

The chain is built from TRBV7-2 and TRBJ1-3; D call uncertain. This CDR3 contains 16 residues. Trimming pared 5 bases from V and 7 bases from J, leaving 21 bases between. Germline V lookup: CDR1 SGHTA, CDR2 FQGNSA. CDR3 nucleotide sequence: TGTGCCAGCAGCCCACCGGGCGGCTCTTGGAGGAACACCATATATTTT. Amino acid sequence: CASSPPGGSWRNTIYF.

The chain combines TRBV4-1 with TRBJ2-2; D remains unclear. This CDR3 is 13 amino acids long. The germline CDR1 and CDR2 sequences are MGHRA and YSYEKL. Trimming stripped 0 bases from V and 9 bases from J, with 8 bases between. DNA of the CDR3: TGCGCCAGCAGCCAAGATCGAAACTGGGAGCTGTTTTTT. Its protein is CASSQDRNWELFF.

The CDR3 region is CASSWRDRLTDTQYF. For the CDR3, the DNA is TGTGCCAGCAGCTGGAGGGACAGACTCACAGATACGCAGTATTTT. The rearrangement joins TRBV5-5 to TRBJ2-3; TRBD1 might be the D (7 bases). With 3 bases removed from V and 2 bases from J, the gap between germline ends came to 13 bases. In germline, CDR1 is SGHKS, CDR2 YYEKEE (reference sequence). The CDR3 is 15 residues long.

This sequence joins TRBV6-4 and TRBJ2-1; 8 nucleotides align to TRBD2. Germline trimming cut 0 bases from V and 4 bases from J; bases unmatched to any gene: 5. Germline lookup yields CDR1 MRHNA and CDR2 SNTAGT. This CDR3 is built from 16 residues. The CDR3 region has the DNA TGTGCCAGCAGTGACTCGGCTAGCGGGTCTTACAATGAGCAGTTCTTC. Translated, it gives CASSDSASGSYNEQFF.

The rearrangement uses TRBV27 and TRBJ1-6; D is unclear. The V end was cut by 3 bases, the J end by 6 bases, with 9 bases between. This CDR3 is built from 14 residues. Germline values: CDR1 MNHEY, CDR2 SMNVEV (reference sequence). Here the CDR3 reads CASSFSLVNSPLHF. CDR3 sequence (DNA): TGTGCCAGCAGTTTTTCCCTAGTTAATTCACCCCTCCACTTT.

This chain joins TRBV9 and TRBJ2-1; weak D call: TRBD1 (6 bases). V was trimmed by 1 base and J by 9 bases, leaving 14 bases between them. The CDR3 contains 14 residues. The V gene's germline CDR1 is SGDLS and CDR2 YYNGEE. In DNA, the CDR3 is TGTGCCAGCAGCGTAACAACAGGGAAGAGTGAGCAGTTCTTC. It translates to CASSVTTGKSEQFF.

V gene TRBV7-9 combines with J gene TRBJ2-7, with 7 bases lining up with TRBD1. V trimming: 0 bases; J trimming: 0 bases; junction bases outside the gene matches: 2. This CDR3 is built from 15 residues. CDR1 is SEHNR, CDR2 FQNEAQ, per germline (reference sequence). CDR3 coding DNA: TGTGCCAGCAGCTTAGCCAGGACAGGCTCCTACGAGCAGTACTTC. This gives the protein CASSLARTGSYEQYF.

This chain joins TRBV12-1 and TRBJ2-7; the D call of TRBD1 is as the table states it, not checked on the DNA. TRBV12-1 is deemed a pseudogene. The CDR3 length is 16 residues. In DNA form, the CDR3 reads TGTGCCAGCAGCTTTAGAGAACGGACACCCGACTACGAGCAGTACTTC. It specifies CASSFRERTPDYEQYF.

The genes are TRBV10-2 and TRBJ1-4; 9 nucleotides agree with TRBD1. Germline CDR1 reads WSHSY; CDR2 reads SAAADI. The CDR3 totals 14 residues. Trimming removed 2 bases from V and 10 bases from J; junction bases left unmatched: 5. The CDR3 is CASSEKGQGGKLFF. Written as DNA, the CDR3 is TGCGCCAGCAGTGAGAAGGGACAGGGAGGAAAACTGTTTTTT.

This chain joins TRBV11-3 and TRBJ2-7, with 7 nucleotides matching TRBD1. Germline CDR1 SGHNT, CDR2 YENEEA. V lost 1 base and J lost 4; bases outside the gene matches: 4. CDR3 length: 14 amino acids. CDR3 nucleotides: TGTGCCAGCAGCTTAGGACAGGGAAGGTACGAGCAGTACTTC. Its translation is CASSLGQGRYEQYF.

The CDR3 DNA follows: TGTGCCAGCAATCTACAGGGGGTCTACGAGCAGTACTTC. It encodes CASNLQGVYEQYF. The V gene is TRBV7-9, the J gene TRBJ2-7; 8 bases map to TRBD1. Germline V CDR1 and CDR2: SEHNR, FQNEAQ (reference sequence). The CDR3 has 13 residues. V shed 7 bases and J 3 bases; nucleotides not matched to a gene: 5.

V is TRBV5-1 and J is TRBJ2-7, with a tentative D call TRBD1 (6 bases). V was clipped by 7 bases and J by 2 bases, with 13 bases between them. CDR1 and CDR2 (germline): SGHRS, YFSETQ. The CDR3 spans 13 residues. The CDR3 DNA reads as TGCGCCAGCTCCAAGGACAGAACCTACGAGCAGTACTTC. It is translated as CASSKDRTYEQYF.

This CDR3 reads CASSLDNEQYF. The CDR3 DNA follows: TGCGCCAGCAGCTTGGATAACGAGCAGTACTTC. The V call is TRBV5-1, the J call TRBJ2-7; no reliable D call. Trimming shortened V by 0 bases and J by 5 bases, and 3 bases separated the two germline ends. CDR3 length equals 11 residues. Germline-derived CDR1 and CDR2 are SGHRS and YFSETQ.

The chain joins TRBV4-1 to TRBJ1-6; no reliable D call. Germline V gene lookup returns CDR1 MGHRA and CDR2 YSYEKL. The CDR3 extends over 15 amino acids. The germline V and J ends were trimmed by 0 bases and 9 bases, with 12 bases remaining between them. CDR3 protein: CASSQDVRASSPLHF. The CDR3 bases are TGCGCCAGCAGCCAAGATGTGAGGGCATCTTCACCCCTCCACTTT.

This sequence joins TRBV6-5 and TRBJ2-3, with 13 bases matching TRBD2. With V trimmed by 7 bases and J by 5 bases, 6 bases remained unmatched. Per the germline V gene, CDR1 is MNHEY and CDR2 is SVGAGI. This CDR3 is built from 15 residues. The CDR3 bases are TGTGCCAGCACCCGAGGACTAGCGGGGGTAGATACGCAGTATTTT. It yields the protein CASTRGLAGVDTQYF.

The gene calls are TRBV10-1 and TRBJ1-5; 7 bases map to TRBD1. The V segment lost 3 bases and the J segment 0 bases; nucleotides outside the gene matches: 8. Germline V gene sequence: CDR1 WNHNN, CDR2 SYGVQD (reference sequence). The CDR3 length is 17 residues. The CDR3 spells CASSEGQAGASNQPQHF. The CDR3 DNA reads as TGCGCCAGCAGTGAAGGACAGGCTGGGGCTAGCAATCAGCCCCAGCATTTT.

V gene TRBV7-9 combines with J gene TRBJ2-5; no definite D call. Germline loops: CDR1 SEHNR, CDR2 FQNEAQ (reference sequence). CDR3 length: 15 residues. V lost 0 bases to trimming and J lost 1 base, with 9 bases between them. The CDR3 reads CASSLAPAGQETQYF. The CDR3 nucleotides are TGTGCCAGCAGCTTAGCGCCGGCAGGCCAAGAGACCCAGTACTTC.

J is TRBJ1-2 and V is TRBV29-1, with D uncertain. Trimming stripped 4 bases from V and 8 bases from J, with 8 bases between. This CDR3 has 10 amino acids. Germline V gene data show CDR1 as SQVTM and CDR2 as ANQGSEA. The CDR3 region is CSVGESGYTF. The CDR3 DNA is TGCAGCGTTGGCGAGTCCGGCTACACCTTC.

This clone was counted between two and nine times. The gene calls are TRBV7-2 and TRBJ2-7; TRBD1 might be the D (6 bases). The CDR3 runs to 12 residues. Germline CDR1 SGHTA, CDR2 FQGNSA. V was clipped by 3 bases and J by 4 bases, with 7 bases between them. Here the CDR3 reads CASSLGAYEQYF. The CDR3 DNA sequence: TGTGCCAGCAGCTTGGGGGCGTACGAGCAGTACTTC. The full variable domain, in which reference TRBV7-2 and TRBJ2-7 provide the parts outside the CDR3, is GAGVSQSPSNKVTEKGKDVELRCDPISGHTALYWYRQSLGQGLEFLIYFQGNSAPDKSGLPSDRFSAERTGGSVSTLTIQRTQQEDSAVYLCASSLGAYEQYFGPGTRLTVT.

The V and J genes are TRBV5-4 and TRBJ1-1, with a possible D match to TRBD1 (6 bases). Germline CDR1 is SGHNT and CDR2 is YYREEE (reference sequence). The CDR3 is 12 amino acids. V lost 7 bases and J 1 base, leaving 8 bases between the germline ends. The CDR3 reads CASAQGNTEAFF. Written as DNA, the CDR3 is TGTGCCAGCGCACAGGGGAACACTGAAGCTTTCTTT.

CDR3 sequence reads: CASSDDNEQFF. The CDR3 DNA reads TGCGCCAGCAGTGACGACAATGAGCAGTTCTTC. The V call is TRBV10-1, the J call TRBJ2-1; no clear D. The germline V gene has CDR1 WNHNN and CDR2 SYGVQD (reference sequence). V shed 3 bases and J shed 5 bases, with 2 bases lying between them. The CDR3 extends over 11 amino acids.